The sequence of this TCR beta chain was determined in a study of early T cells in non-severe SARS-CoV-2 infection. TCRdb reprocessed the 5' RACE reads with MiXCR, giving one entry per CDR3 protein. Counted here are 75,000 to 80,000 distinct CDR3 sequences, less than 20% occurring once; the ten biggest clones make up approximately 12%. CDR1 and CDR2 (germline): KGHSH, LQKENI. The V end lost 2 bases, the J end lost 5 bases, and 12 bases lay between the germline ends. This CDR3 has 14 residues. The V gene is TRBV18, the J gene TRBJ2-5; maybe TRBD1 (6 bases). This TCR was recovered from an adult who was a healthcare worker with PCR-confirmed SARS-CoV-2 infection or an uninfected control (not recorded which). The sequencing input was whole blood. CDR3 DNA sequence: TGTGCCAGCTCACCAATGGACAGTTCCGAGACCCAGTACTTC. It codes for CASSPMDSSETQYF.